Listed here are 17 T cell receptor beta chains from one sample, sequenced in a study of T cell repertoires in cytomegalovirus infection. TCRdb re-derived calls from the reads in MiXCR, one entry per CDR3 protein. The sample consists of roughly 230,000 distinct CDR3 sequences, 22% of them appearing once. Sequencing input: CD8+ T cells from PBMCs. These receptor sequences come from a human donor in good health (CMV status not recorded). Some clones in this sample may be carry-over from other donors' samples.

This clonotype came up a few times. A read error may account for a junction end that differs from germline. The chain employs TRBV28 and TRBJ1-1; no clear D. The CDR3 loop spans 11 amino acids. The germline gives CDR1 MDHEN, CDR2 SYDVKM. The DNA of the CDR3 is TGTGCCAGCGGTTTGGACACTGAAGCTTTCTTT. Translated: CASGLDTEAFF.

The chain uses TRBV29-1 and TRBJ1-4; no reliable D call. Trimming removed 0 bases at V and 0 bases at J, with 5 bases between. CDR1 SQVTM and CDR2 ANQGSEA come from the germline V gene. The length of the CDR3 is 14 residues. The CDR3 DNA follows: TGCAGCGTTGAAGATCTTGCAACTAATGAAAAACTGTTTTTT. This translates into CSVEDLATNEKLFF.

The chain is built from TRBV19 and TRBJ2-2; the D is unclear. V lost 3 bases and J lost 6, with 5 bases in between. CDR3 length equals 12 residues. In germline, CDR1 is LNHDA, CDR2 SQIVND (reference sequence). The CDR3 nucleotides read TGTGCCAGTAGTATTCGCGCCGGGGAGCTGTTTTTT. It yields the protein CASSIRAGELFF.

In its sample, this clonotype was seen a few times. The V call is TRBV6-6, the J call TRBJ1-1; D is unresolved. CDR1 and CDR2 (germline): MNHNY, SVGAGI (reference sequence). The CDR3 totals 14 residues. V shed 2 bases and J shed 0 bases, with 7 bases lying between them. The CDR3 loop reads CASSYLGMNTEAFF. In DNA, the CDR3 is TGTGCCAGCAGTTACCTGGGGATGAACACTGAAGCTTTCTTT.

The rearrangement joins TRBV11-2 to TRBJ1-2, with TRBD1 identical over 11 bases. CDR1 is SGHAT and CDR2 is FQNNGV in the germline V gene. CDR3 length: 14 residues. Losses at the gene ends were 5 bases for V and 7 bases for J; bases not matched to a gene: 6. CDR3 protein: CASSARDRGGGYTF. CDR3 nucleotides: TGTGCCAGCAGCGCCCGGGACAGGGGGGGTGGCTACACCTTC.

This clonotype has at least ten counts. The rearrangement joins TRBV28 to TRBJ1-2; 7 nucleotides agree with TRBD1. V shed 5 bases, J shed 3 bases, and the junction held 15 bases outside the gene matches. The germline gives CDR1 MDHEN, CDR2 SYDVKM. The CDR3 is 17 residues long. CDR3 in DNA: TGTGCCAGCAGTGCTAGCTCAACAGGGGTTTTTGACTATGGCTACACCTTC. Translated: CASSASSTGVFDYGYTF.

The sample holds many counts of this clonotype. V gene TRBV28 combines with J gene TRBJ2-7; D not certain. The CDR3 length is 11 residues. V gave up 8 bases and J gave up 3 bases, with 8 bases separating them. CDR1 MDHEN and CDR2 SYDVKM come from the germline V gene. CDR3 sequence reads: CASGDGYEQYF. CDR3 in DNA: TGTGCCAGCGGAGATGGCTACGAGCAGTACTTC.

The chain is built from TRBV29-1 and TRBJ1-3; no firm D call. Trimming removed 7 bases at V and 8 bases at J, with 9 bases between. Germline V gene lookup returns CDR1 SQVTM and CDR2 ANQGSEA. The length of the CDR3 is 10 residues. In DNA form, the CDR3 reads TGCAGCGCGGTCGGGGACACCATATATTTT. Its translation is CSAVGDTIYF.

V usage is TRBV2 and J usage is TRBJ2-5; 11 nucleotides line up with TRBD2. CDR3 length equals 16 residues. From germline, CDR1 is SNHLY and CDR2 FYNNEI. The ends lost 5 bases at V and 3 bases at J; junction bases unmatched: 8. CDR3 nucleotides: TGTGCCAGCAGTCCGGGACTAGCGGTGGGTGAAGAGACCCAGTACTTC. Translating it yields CASSPGLAVGEETQYF.

A few counts support this clonotype. V and J are TRBV6-6 and TRBJ2-7; D possibly corresponds to TRBD2 (6 bases). Between the trimmed V and J ends, which lost 4 bases and 2 bases, there was a span of 15 bases. The CDR3 runs 15 residues. CDR1 is MNHNY and CDR2 is SVGAGI in the germline V gene (reference sequence). The CDR3 loop reads CASSSPGTYTYEQYF. CDR3 coding DNA: TGTGCCAGCAGTTCCCCCGGGACTTATACCTACGAGCAGTACTTC.

A few counts support this clonotype. The chain has TRBV20-1 and TRBJ2-1; D is undetermined. CDR1 and CDR2 (germline): DFQATT, SNEGSKA (reference sequence). V was trimmed by 5 bases and J by 6 bases, leaving 14 bases between them. This CDR3 region has 13 residues. The CDR3 region is CSAGEQTGNEQFF. In DNA, the CDR3 is TGCAGTGCTGGGGAACAGACGGGCAATGAGCAGTTCTTC.

This clonotype was detected a few times. This chain joins TRBV11-2 and TRBJ2-7; the D gene is possibly TRBD2 (5 bases). V was cut by 3 bases and J by 3 bases, with 9 bases left in between. Germline lookup yields CDR1 SGHAT and CDR2 FQNNGV. CDR3 length equals 13 residues. CDR3: CASSFGELYEQYF. CDR3 nucleotide sequence: TGTGCCAGCAGCTTCGGGGAACTCTACGAGCAGTACTTC.

In its sample, this clonotype was seen many times. The CDR3 is CASSLGRTSEAFF. CDR3 bases: TGTGCCAGCAGCTTGGGCAGGACCTCTGAAGCTTTCTTT. The gene calls are TRBV7-2 and TRBJ1-1; unclear D gene. Per germline, CDR1 SGHTA and CDR2 FQGNSA. Trimming shortened V by 3 bases and J by 6 bases, and 11 bases separated the two germline ends. The CDR3 has 13 residues.

The chain carries TRBV7-6 and TRBJ1-2; 8 nucleotides agree with TRBD1. J was trimmed by 5 bases and V by 5 bases; bases with no gene match: 7. The CDR3 consists of 14 residues. Germline values: CDR1 SGHVS, CDR2 FNYEAQ. The CDR3 DNA follows: TGTGCCAGCAGCCCTGGACAGGGCGGTTATGGCTACACCTTC. Its protein is CASSPGQGGYGYTF.

This clonotype was counted only a few times. The rearrangement links TRBV27 to TRBJ1-6; tentatively, D is TRBD1 (6 bases). The germline V gene encodes CDR1 MNHEY and CDR2 SMNVEV (reference sequence). This CDR3 comprises 16 residues. V was pared by 8 bases and J by 0 bases, with 14 bases between. The CDR3 sequence is CASHGGQGSYNSPLHF. The DNA for the CDR3 is TGTGCCAGCCACGGGGGGCAAGGCTCCTATAATTCACCCCTCCACTTT.

The J gene is TRBJ2-6, the V gene TRBV5-4; no clear D gene. V lost 10 bases, J lost 1 base, and 12 bases lay in between. This CDR3 is 14 amino acids long. Germline V CDR1 and CDR2: SGHNT, YYREEE (reference sequence). The CDR3: CASVVHSGANVLTF. CDR3 nucleotide sequence: TGTGCCTCCGTCGTGCATTCTGGGGCCAACGTCCTGACTTTC.

J is TRBJ2-7 and V is TRBV14; D ambiguous. Trimming cost V 2 bases and J 7 bases, with 9 bases left between them. Germline lookup yields CDR1 SGHDN and CDR2 FVKESK. The CDR3 extends over 12 amino acids. The CDR3 DNA is TGTGCCAGCAGCCAACTACTGACAGAGCAGTACTTC. It yields the protein CASSQLLTEQYF.